This TCR beta chain was sequenced in a study of cytotoxic CD8 clonotypes in ibrutinib-treated CLL. Findings and limits, study-wide: The study found public clonotypes uncommon, contracting or stable on treatment. Clonality (at baseline) was higher than in age-matched healthy donors and tracked circulating CD8+ T-cell counts. Sustained-remission patients were sampled at one set of times and progressing patients at different ones.

Note on this clone: Its antigen is not known.

Deep sequencing aimed at 1 in 200,000 to 1 in 1 million T cells' resolution. The repertoire was sequenced with immunoSEQ multiplex PCR; TCRdb's copy has only in-frame clones and lacks some. Of under 150,000 clones in the sample, about 84% were seen once. Sample: PBMCs, taken after 36 months of ibrutinib treatment. This clonotype was obtained from a human donor with chronic lymphocytic leukemia.

CDR3 nucleotide sequence: TGTGCCAGCAGTCCATTCCAAGAGACCCAGTACTTC. Amino acid sequence: CASSPFQETQYF. The rearrangement links TRBV6-1 to TRBJ2-5, with no clear D. V was shortened by 5 bases and J by 1 base, with 5 bases between the two germline ends. CDR1 is MNHNS, CDR2 SASEGT, per germline. The CDR3 spans 12 residues.